The rows below give T cell receptor beta chains drawn from one sample of a study of cytomegalovirus exposure and HLA in healthy donors. The data were produced by immunoSEQ multiplex PCR, yet TCRdb's version contains in-frame clones alone and is incomplete. The table has approximately 180,000 clones, approximately 86% seen once. The sequenced sample consisted of PBMCs. The receptor source for this set is a woman aged 18-29 years in good health and CMV-seronegative. Each CDR3 is given with its conserved first and last residue. D genes are given only for firm matches. Some rows have no size entry. The others give once, few or many, or a class for an expanded clone.

V gene: TRBV13
clone size: -
D gene: -
J gene: TRBJ1-2
CDR3 protein: CASSPQGLYGYTF
CDR3 DNA: TGTGCCAGCAGCCCACAGGGCCTCTATGGCTACACCTTC

V gene: TRBV27
clone size: -
D gene: TRBD1
J gene: TRBJ1-2
CDR3 protein: CASSARTGGVRGGYTF
CDR3 DNA: TGTGCCAGCAGTGCCCGGACAGGCGGCGTTAGGGGTGGCTACACCTTC

V gene: TRBV11-2
clone size: -
D gene: -
J gene: TRBJ2-1
CDR3 protein: CASSSRLESDHEQFF
CDR3 DNA: TGTGCCAGCAGCTCTCGACTAGAATCGGATCATGAGCAGTTCTTC

V gene: TRBV7-7
clone size: few
D gene: -
J gene: TRBJ2-3
CDR3 protein: CASSLGGTTDTQYF
CDR3 DNA: TGTGCTAGCAGCTTAGGGGGGACTACAGATACGCAGTATTTT

V gene: TRBV11-3
clone size: -
D gene: -
J gene: TRBJ2-1
CDR3 protein: CASSFYFYNEQFF
CDR3 DNA: TGTGCCAGCAGCTTTTACTTCTACAATGAGCAGTTCTTC

V gene: TRBV9
clone size: -
D gene: TRBD1
J gene: TRBJ2-2
CDR3 protein: CASSADRDGELFF
CDR3 DNA: TGTGCCAGCAGCGCCGACAGGGACGGGGAGCTGTTTTTT

V gene: TRBV7-9
clone size: -
D gene: TRBD2
J gene: TRBJ2-1
CDR3 protein: CASSPVWTSGSNEQFF
CDR3 DNA: TGTGCCAGCAGCCCCGTTTGGACTAGCGGTTCCAATGAGCAGTTCTTC

V gene: TRBV7-9
clone size: -
D gene: -
J gene: TRBJ1-5
CDR3 protein: CASSLDGDNQPQHF
CDR3 DNA: TGTGCCAGCAGCTTAGACGGGGACAATCAGCCCCAGCATTTT

V gene: TRBV6-5
clone size: -
D gene: -
J gene: TRBJ1-6
CDR3 protein: CASSYRQGYSPLHF
CDR3 DNA: TGTGCCAGCAGTTACCGTCAGGGATATTCACCCCTCCACTTT

V gene: TRBV5-4
clone size: -
D gene: TRBD1
J gene: TRBJ1-6
CDR3 protein: CASSFGGQGSSPLHF
CDR3 DNA: TGTGCCAGCAGCTTTGGGGGACAGGGTAGTTCACCCCTCCACTTT

V gene: TRBV7-6
clone size: -
D gene: -
J gene: TRBJ2-1
CDR3 protein: CASSRRVQARSNEQFF
CDR3 DNA: TGTGCCAGCAGCAGACGAGTACAGGCGCGGAGCAATGAGCAGTTCTTC

V gene: TRBV7-2
clone size: -
D gene: -
J gene: TRBJ2-1
CDR3 protein: CASSWDTFVQFF
CDR3 DNA: TGTGCCAGCAGCTGGGACACCTTCGTGCAGTTCTTC

V gene: TRBV7-9
clone size: -
D gene: -
J gene: TRBJ1-3
CDR3 protein: CASSRGGRSFGNTIYF
CDR3 DNA: TGTGCCAGCAGCCGGGGGGGGAGGTCGTTTGGAAACACCATATATTTT

V gene: TRBV2
clone size: -
D gene: TRBD2
J gene: TRBJ2-1
CDR3 protein: CASSPTSGGDNEQFF
CDR3 DNA: TGTGCCAGCAGTCCGACTAGCGGGGGGGACAATGAGCAGTTCTTC

V gene: TRBV7-3
clone size: -
D gene: TRBD2
J gene: TRBJ2-1
CDR3 protein: CASSPGRETSGRASNEQFF
CDR3 DNA: TGTGCCAGCAGCCCCGGCAGGGAGACTAGCGGGAGGGCCTCAAATGAGCAGTTCTTC

V gene: TRBV19
clone size: -
D gene: TRBD2
J gene: TRBJ2-1
CDR3 protein: CASIPRGSGAYNEQFF
CDR3 DNA: TGTGCCAGTATCCCGCGGGGTAGCGGGGCCTACAATGAGCAGTTCTTC

V gene: TRBV12-5
clone size: -
D gene: TRBD1
J gene: TRBJ2-6
CDR3 protein: CASGPRDRGPSGANVLTF
CDR3 DNA: TGTGCTAGTGGTCCCCGGGACAGGGGACCTTCTGGGGCCAACGTCCTGACTTTC

V gene: TRBV19
clone size: -
D gene: -
J gene: TRBJ2-5
CDR3 protein: CASSMASVETQYF
CDR3 DNA: TGTGCCAGTAGTATGGCTAGCGTAGAGACCCAGTACTTC

V gene: TRBV6-1
clone size: -
D gene: -
J gene: TRBJ1-5
CDR3 protein: CASIPGQDSSQPQHF
CDR3 DNA: TGTGCCAGCATCCCTGGGCAGGACTCGAGTCAGCCCCAGCATTTT

V gene: TRBV6-5
clone size: -
D gene: TRBD1
J gene: TRBJ1-1
CDR3 protein: CASSFDRGLNTEAFF
CDR3 DNA: TGTGCCAGCAGTTTCGACAGGGGGCTGAACACTGAAGCTTTCTTT

V gene: TRBV6-5
clone size: -
D gene: -
J gene: TRBJ1-1
CDR3 protein: CASRNQGGTEAFF
CDR3 DNA: TGTGCCAGCAGAAACCAGGGAGGCACTGAAGCTTTCTTT

V gene: TRBV30
clone size: -
D gene: -
J gene: TRBJ1-4
CDR3 protein: CAWERTGIPGLFF
CDR3 DNA: TGTGCCTGGGAAAGAACAGGGATCCCGGGGCTGTTTTTT

V gene: TRBV14
clone size: -
D gene: TRBD2
J gene: TRBJ2-3
CDR3 protein: CASSLSLTSLDSDTQYF
CDR3 DNA: TGTGCCAGCAGCCTCTCGCTGACTAGCTTGGATTCGGATACGCAGTATTTT

V gene: TRBV18
clone size: -
D gene: TRBD1
J gene: TRBJ1-1
CDR3 protein: CASSSTGTGANTEAFF
CDR3 DNA: TGTGCCAGCTCATCGACCGGGACAGGGGCCAACACTGAAGCTTTCTTT

V gene: TRBV28
clone size: once
D gene: -
J gene: TRBJ1-4
CDR3 protein: CASRKRATNEKLFF
CDR3 DNA: TGTGCCAGTCGAAAGAGGGCAACTAATGAAAAACTGTTTTTT

V gene: TRBV2
clone size: -
D gene: TRBD2
J gene: TRBJ2-1
CDR3 protein: CASRPPGLVHNEQFF
CDR3 DNA: TGTGCCAGCAGACCCCCGGGACTAGTCCACAATGAGCAGTTCTTC

V gene: TRBV11-3
clone size: -
D gene: -
J gene: TRBJ2-2
CDR3 protein: CASSLNREITGELFF
CDR3 DNA: TGTGCCAGCAGCTTAAACAGGGAAATAACCGGGGAGCTGTTTTTT

V gene: TRBV7-7
clone size: -
D gene: TRBD1
J gene: TRBJ2-5
CDR3 protein: CASSSNTGAQETQYF
CDR3 DNA: TGTGCTAGCAGCTCAAATACAGGGGCCCAAGAGACCCAGTACTTC

V gene: TRBV9
clone size: once
D gene: -
J gene: TRBJ2-2
CDR3 protein: CASTSGNPMNTGELFF
CDR3 DNA: TGTGCCAGCACCTCCGGGAACCCAATGAACACCGGGGAGCTGTTTTTT

V gene: TRBV6-4
clone size: -
D gene: TRBD2
J gene: TRBJ2-1
CDR3 protein: CASSESSGGLNEQFF
CDR3 DNA: TGTGCCAGCAGTGAGTCTAGCGGGGGGTTGAATGAGCAGTTCTTC

V gene: TRBV6-1
clone size: -
D gene: -
J gene: TRBJ2-2
CDR3 protein: CASRGHANTGELFF
CDR3 DNA: TGTGCCAGCAGAGGACATGCGAACACCGGGGAGCTGTTTTTT

V gene: TRBV27
clone size: -
D gene: TRBD2
J gene: TRBJ2-1
CDR3 protein: CASSQTSGAYNEQFF
CDR3 DNA: TGTGCCAGCAGCCAGACTAGCGGGGCCTACAATGAGCAGTTCTTC

V gene: TRBV5-1
clone size: -
D gene: TRBD1
J gene: TRBJ2-7
CDR3 protein: CASSSGQGRYEQYF
CDR3 DNA: TGCGCCAGCAGCTCTGGACAGGGAAGGTACGAGCAGTACTTC

V gene: TRBV5-1
clone size: -
D gene: -
J gene: TRBJ1-1
CDR3 protein: CASSLTSNSEAFF
CDR3 DNA: TGCGCCAGCAGCTTGACGTCCAACTCGGAAGCTTTCTTT

V gene: TRBV10-3
clone size: -
D gene: TRBD2
J gene: TRBJ2-1
CDR3 protein: CAISMLAGAEYNEQFF
CDR3 DNA: TGTGCCATCAGTATGCTAGCGGGAGCCGAATACAATGAGCAGTTCTTC

V gene: TRBV7-8
clone size: -
D gene: -
J gene: TRBJ1-3
CDR3 protein: CASSFFGGSGNTIYF
CDR3 DNA: TGTGCCAGCAGCTTTTTCGGGGGCTCTGGAAACACCATATATTTT

V gene: TRBV10-3
clone size: -
D gene: -
J gene: TRBJ1-1
CDR3 protein: CAISGGQNTEAFF
CDR3 DNA: TGTGCCATCAGTGGTGGCCAGAACACTGAAGCTTTCTTT